This T cell receptor (beta chain) was recovered during a study of vaccination and CD4 T cells after COVID-19 (dated by TCRdb to 2021 to 2024). Some background on the complete study: Convalescent patients had a positive SARS-CoV-2 result on nasal swab PCR, and of these patients, under ten had mild disease and one had severe disease. Post-COVID blood samples were collected from convalescent patients a median of about 92 days after diagnosis, with a range of roughly 30 to 170 days. In the convalescent cohort there were six males and four females, among whom were two Hispanic individuals, seven Caucasians, two Asians and one multiracial person. Participants got two doses of the Pfizer-BioNTech BNT162b2 vaccine (n=8) or two doses of the Moderna mRNA-1273 vaccine (n=2). The cultures were stimulated with overlapping spike peptide pools from SARS-CoV-2 and from the common cold coronaviruses HCoV-NL63, HCoV-OC43 and HCoV-229E. Post-vaccine blood samples were taken a median of about 77 days after the second vaccine dose, with a range of roughly 13 to 250 days. In approximately ten COVID-19 convalescent patients and a few infection-naive healthy vaccine recipients, the spike-specific CD4+ TCR repertoire before mRNA vaccination was compared with the repertoire after mRNA vaccination. Control cultures received a CEFX viral epitope pool as the positive control, an HIV-1 Nef peptide pool as the negative control, or no peptide.

The treatment or condition label corresponds to: roughly 11-day PBMC culture with coronavirus spike peptide pools or control peptides (ViraFEST assay). The study used the ViraFEST assay, which expanded antigen-specific T cells with peptide pools and then identified expanded clonotypes by TCR sequencing. The positive SARS-CoV-2 PCR tests of the convalescent patients were dated from March to December 2020, before the Alpha, Beta and Delta variants emerged in the United States. Each well held 2 million to 2.5 million PBMCs cultured with around 10 ug/ml peptide pools in IMDM containing approximately 5% human AB serum and around 9 IU/ml IL-2. On days 3 and 7, half of the culture medium was replaced with fresh IL-2-containing medium. CD4+ T cells were isolated after less than twelve days of culture through negative selection using the EasySep CD4+ T cell isolation kit. PBMCs were separated from whole blood using Ficoll-Paque Plus gradient centrifugation and then either used fresh or cryopreserved at -140C. Triplicate wells were generally used for each culture condition.

Regarding this clonotype: Its antigen has not been determined. Within one base of it there is no much larger clone, and no base qualities were kept.

Study-wide findings and limitations: Nearly all vaccine-specific clones in convalescent patients (304 of 307) were mono-reactive for SARS-CoV-2 spike rather than cross-reactive with common cold coronaviruses. The median count of SARS-CoV-2-reactive clonotypes went up from roughly 21 after infection to 38 after vaccination, although the change was not significant. Only a relatively small number of convalescent patients were included in the study, and early timepoints following natural infection were not analyzed. Among the post-vaccine SARS-CoV-2-reactive clones in convalescent patients, a median 86.3% showed up only after vaccination, which suggests vaccine-specific priming.

The library was obtained by PCR. At the Johns Hopkins FTIC core, DNA from the cultured CD4+ T cells underwent TCR sequencing with the Oncomine TCR Beta short-read assay. Genomic DNA was extracted from the cultured CD4+ T cells with the QIAamp micro DNA kit. Oncomine TCR Beta libraries made from cultured CD4+ T cells were pooled using unique dual indexes and sequenced on an Illumina iSeq 100. On the study's bioinformatics: Non-productive sequences were removed, and CDR3s that did not start with C, did not end with F or W, or were shorter than 7 amino acids were discarded. Antigen-specific clonotypes were identified using the MANAFEST web application through comparison of peptide-stimulated wells with reference and other culture wells. For a clone to be called positive, the clone needed an FDR below 0.05, an odds ratio above 5, and a productive frequency above 0.1% in at least two of three replicate wells. Cross-reactive clonotypes were defined as significantly expanded in both SARS-CoV-2 spike wells and at least one common cold coronavirus spike condition. Levenshtein distances (stringdist) and unrooted phylogenetic trees (ape) in R version 3.6.1 were used to assess CDR3 homology. Starting from the raw public reads, TCRdb applied fastp trimming at Q25, assembled clones with MiXCR and retained in-frame beta chains. Identical CDR3 proteins give one entry, which carries the most common genes and DNA. It is TCRdb's table, rather than the study itself, that gives the V and J calls and clone size. Across this sample there are 5,500 to 9,000 distinct CDR3 sequences, with approximately 51% seen only once. Around 32% of the sample goes to the ten largest clones.

The sample was CD4+ T cells from blood, cultured in vitro. The sequence derives from a human donor who had recovered from COVID-19.

The nucleotides read TGTGCCAGCAGCTTAGCCCAGGGGGCGATGGCCAAAAACATTCAGTACTTC. This is translated as CASSLAQGAMAKNIQYF. The V and J segments used are TRBV11-3 and TRBJ2-4; 8 central nucleotides agree with TRBD1. The germline V gene supplies CDR1 SGHNT and CDR2 YENEEA. The CDR3 contains 17 residues, cysteine and phenylalanine counted. Just CDR3 DNA is preserved here, 51 bases in frame from base 1. V lost 1 base and J lost 1 base, and the count of bases not matched to a germline gene is 6.